The TCR beta chain under discussion was sequenced for a study of control samples from healthy donors and cancer patients. Produced via immunoSEQ multiplex PCR; TCRdb's table is partial and in-frame only. This sample has 130,000 to 150,000 clones; just under 95% occur once, and the top ten carry approximately 10%. Sequenced material: blood. The clonotype originates from a man aged 30 to 45 in good health.

This CDR3 is CASSYDRFNEQYF. The CDR3 bases are TGTGCCAGCAGCTACGACAGGTTCAACGAGCAGTACTTC. The chain joins TRBV7-9 to TRBJ2-7, with D tentatively TRBD1 (6 bases). The V end lost 4 bases, the J end lost 5 bases, and 12 bases lay between the germline ends. This CDR3 has 13 residues. Germline V gives CDR1 SEHNR, CDR2 FQNEAQ (reference sequence).